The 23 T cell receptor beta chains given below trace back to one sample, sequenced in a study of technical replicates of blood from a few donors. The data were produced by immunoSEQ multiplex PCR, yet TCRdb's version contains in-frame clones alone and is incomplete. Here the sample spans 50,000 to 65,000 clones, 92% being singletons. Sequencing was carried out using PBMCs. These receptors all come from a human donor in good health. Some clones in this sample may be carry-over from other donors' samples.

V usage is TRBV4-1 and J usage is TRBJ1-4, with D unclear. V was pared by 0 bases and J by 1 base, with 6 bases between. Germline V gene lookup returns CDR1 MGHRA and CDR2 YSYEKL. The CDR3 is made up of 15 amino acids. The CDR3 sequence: CASSQDSRTNEKLFF. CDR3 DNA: TGCGCCAGCAGCCAAGACTCGAGAACTAATGAAAAACTGTTTTTT.

The CDR3 loop is CASSPDSGAVENIQYF. For the CDR3, the DNA is TGTGCCAGCAGCCCGGATTCAGGGGCGGTGGAAAACATTCAGTACTTC. The chain couples TRBV5-6 to TRBJ2-4; D possibly corresponds to TRBD1 (6 bases). V was clipped by 4 bases and J by 5 bases, with 19 bases between them. The CDR3 has 16 amino acids. Germline V CDR1 and CDR2: SGHDT, YYEEEE.

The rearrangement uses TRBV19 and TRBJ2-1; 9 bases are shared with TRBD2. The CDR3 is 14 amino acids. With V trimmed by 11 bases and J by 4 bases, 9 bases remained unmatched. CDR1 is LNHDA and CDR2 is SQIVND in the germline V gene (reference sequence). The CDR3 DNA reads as TGTGCCGTGACTCTAGCGGGAAATTACAATGAGCAGTTCTTC. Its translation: CAVTLAGNYNEQFF. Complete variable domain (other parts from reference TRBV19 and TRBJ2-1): DGGITQSPKYLFRKEGQNVTLSCEQNLNHDAMYWYRQDPGQGLRLIYYSQIVNDFQKGDIAEGYSVSREKKESFPLTVTSAQKNPTAFYLCAVTLAGNYNEQFFGPGTRLTVL.

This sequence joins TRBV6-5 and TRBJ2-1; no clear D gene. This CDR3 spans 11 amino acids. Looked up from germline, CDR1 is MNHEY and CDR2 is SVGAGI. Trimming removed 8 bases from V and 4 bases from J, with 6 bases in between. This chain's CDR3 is CASSRYNEQFF. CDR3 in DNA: TGTGCCAGCTCACGGTACAATGAGCAGTTCTTC.

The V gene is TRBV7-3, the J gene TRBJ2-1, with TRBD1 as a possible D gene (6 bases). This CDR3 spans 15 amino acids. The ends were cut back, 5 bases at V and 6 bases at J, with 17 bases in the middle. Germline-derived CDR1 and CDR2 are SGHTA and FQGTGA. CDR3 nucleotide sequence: TGTGCCAGCAGCCCACAGGGCCCCCGGGGCAATGAGCAGTTCTTC. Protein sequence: CASSPQGPRGNEQFF.

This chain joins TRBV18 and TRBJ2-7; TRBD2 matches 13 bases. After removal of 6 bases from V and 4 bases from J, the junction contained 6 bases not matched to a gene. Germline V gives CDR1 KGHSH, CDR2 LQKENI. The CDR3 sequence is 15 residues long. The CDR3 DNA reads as TGTGCCAGCTCTCCAACTAGCGGGGGGGGGTACGAGCAGTACTTC. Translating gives CASSPTSGGGYEQYF.

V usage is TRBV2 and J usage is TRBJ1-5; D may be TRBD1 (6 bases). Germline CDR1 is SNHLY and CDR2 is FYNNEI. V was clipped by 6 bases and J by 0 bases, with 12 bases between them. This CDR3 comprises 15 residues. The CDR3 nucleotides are TGTGCCAGCAGATCGGACAGCTATAGCAATCAGCCCCAGCATTTT. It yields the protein CASRSDSYSNQPQHF.

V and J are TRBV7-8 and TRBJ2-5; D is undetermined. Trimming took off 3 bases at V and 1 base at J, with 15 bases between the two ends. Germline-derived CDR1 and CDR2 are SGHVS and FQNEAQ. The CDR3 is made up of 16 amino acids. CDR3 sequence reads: CASSFAAPAAQETQYF. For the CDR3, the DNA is TGTGCCAGCAGCTTCGCGGCCCCGGCGGCCCAAGAGACCCAGTACTTC.

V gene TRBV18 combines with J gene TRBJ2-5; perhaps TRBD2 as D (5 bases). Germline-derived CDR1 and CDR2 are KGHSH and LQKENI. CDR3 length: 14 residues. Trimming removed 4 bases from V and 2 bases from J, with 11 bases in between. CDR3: CASSQSLAQETQYF. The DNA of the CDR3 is TGTGCCAGCTCACAATCTCTAGCACAAGAGACCCAGTACTTC.

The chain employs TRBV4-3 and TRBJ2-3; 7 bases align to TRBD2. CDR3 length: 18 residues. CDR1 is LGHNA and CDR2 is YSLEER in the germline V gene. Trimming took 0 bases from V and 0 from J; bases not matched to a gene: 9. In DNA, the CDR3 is TGCGCCAGCAGCCAAGATCCCCCATACGGGGGGAGCACAGATACGCAGTATTTT. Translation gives CASSQDPPYGGSTDTQYF.

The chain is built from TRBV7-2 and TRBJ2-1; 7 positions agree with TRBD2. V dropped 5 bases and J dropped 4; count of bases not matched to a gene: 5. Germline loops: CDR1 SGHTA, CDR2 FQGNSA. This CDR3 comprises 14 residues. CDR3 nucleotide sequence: TGTGCCAGCAGCCGAAGCGGGGTTTACAATGAGCAGTTCTTC. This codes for CASSRSGVYNEQFF.

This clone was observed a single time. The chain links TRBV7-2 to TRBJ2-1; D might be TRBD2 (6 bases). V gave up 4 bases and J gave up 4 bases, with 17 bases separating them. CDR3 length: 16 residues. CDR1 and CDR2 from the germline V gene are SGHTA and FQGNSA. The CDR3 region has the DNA TGTGCCAGCAGCTGGGAAGGACTATTCATTTACAATGAGCAGTTCTTC. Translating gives CASSWEGLFIYNEQFF.

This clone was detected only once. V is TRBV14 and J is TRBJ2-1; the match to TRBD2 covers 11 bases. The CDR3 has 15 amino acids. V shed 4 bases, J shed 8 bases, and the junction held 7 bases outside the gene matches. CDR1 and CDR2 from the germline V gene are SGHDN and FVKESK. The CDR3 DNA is TGTGCCAGCAGCCCAGAGACTAGCGGGGCTTATGAGCAGTTCTTC. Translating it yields CASSPETSGAYEQFF.

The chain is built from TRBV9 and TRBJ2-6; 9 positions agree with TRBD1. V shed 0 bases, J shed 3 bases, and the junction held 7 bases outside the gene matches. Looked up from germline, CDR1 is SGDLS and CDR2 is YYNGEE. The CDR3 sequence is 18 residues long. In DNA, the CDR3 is TGTGCCAGCAGCGTAGGGGACAGGGCTGAGGGTGGGGCCAACGTCCTGACTTTC. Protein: CASSVGDRAEGGANVLTF.

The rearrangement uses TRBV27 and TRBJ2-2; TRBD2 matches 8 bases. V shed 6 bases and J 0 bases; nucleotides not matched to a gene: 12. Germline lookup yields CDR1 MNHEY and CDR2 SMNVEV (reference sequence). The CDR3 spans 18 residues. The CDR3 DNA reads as TGTGCCAGCAGGACCGGGGGGGCACGGGTGTCGAACACCGGGGAGCTGTTTTTT. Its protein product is CASRTGGARVSNTGELFF.

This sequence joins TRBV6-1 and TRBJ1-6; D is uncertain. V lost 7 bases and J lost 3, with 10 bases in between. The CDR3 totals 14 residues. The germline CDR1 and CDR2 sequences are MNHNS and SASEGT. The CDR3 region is CASTLTNYNSPLHF. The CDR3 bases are TGTGCCAGCACGTTAACAAACTATAATTCACCCCTCCACTTT.

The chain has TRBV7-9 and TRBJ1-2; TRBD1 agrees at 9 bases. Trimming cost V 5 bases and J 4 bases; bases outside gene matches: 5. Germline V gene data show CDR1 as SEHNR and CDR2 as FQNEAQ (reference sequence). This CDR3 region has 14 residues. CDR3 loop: CASSPQGAAYGYTF. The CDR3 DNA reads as TGTGCCAGCAGCCCACAGGGGGCAGCCTATGGCTACACCTTC.

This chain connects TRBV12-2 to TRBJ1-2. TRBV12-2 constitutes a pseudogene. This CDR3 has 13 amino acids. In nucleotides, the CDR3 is TGTGCAAGTGAGAGTGGTTTGAACTATGGCTACACCTTC. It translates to CASESGLNYGYTF.

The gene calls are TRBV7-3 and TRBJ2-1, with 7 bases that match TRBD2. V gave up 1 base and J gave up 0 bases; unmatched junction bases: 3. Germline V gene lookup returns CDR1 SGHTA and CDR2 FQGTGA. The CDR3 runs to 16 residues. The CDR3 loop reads CASSLSGGSSYNEQFF. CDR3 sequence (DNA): TGTGCCAGCAGCTTAAGTGGCGGGAGCTCCTACAATGAGCAGTTCTTC.

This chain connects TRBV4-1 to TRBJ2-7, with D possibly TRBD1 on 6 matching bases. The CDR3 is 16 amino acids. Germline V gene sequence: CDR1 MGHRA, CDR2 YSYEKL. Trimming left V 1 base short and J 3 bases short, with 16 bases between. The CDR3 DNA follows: TGCGCCAGCAGCCAAGGGTTCGCGACAGGAGTCTACGAGCAGTACTTC. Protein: CASSQGFATGVYEQYF.

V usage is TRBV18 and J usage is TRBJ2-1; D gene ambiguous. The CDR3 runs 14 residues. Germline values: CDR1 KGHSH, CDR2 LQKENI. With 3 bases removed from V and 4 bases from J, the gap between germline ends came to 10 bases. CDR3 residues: CASSPATEYNEQFF. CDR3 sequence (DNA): TGTGCCAGCTCACCGGCTACAGAATACAATGAGCAGTTCTTC.

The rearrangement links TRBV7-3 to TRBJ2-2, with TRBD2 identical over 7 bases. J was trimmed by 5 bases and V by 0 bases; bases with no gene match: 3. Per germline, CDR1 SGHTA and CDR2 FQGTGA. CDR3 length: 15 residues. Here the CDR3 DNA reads TGTGCCAGCAGCTTAACGAGGACTAGGACCGGGGAGCTGTTTTTT. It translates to CASSLTRTRTGELFF.

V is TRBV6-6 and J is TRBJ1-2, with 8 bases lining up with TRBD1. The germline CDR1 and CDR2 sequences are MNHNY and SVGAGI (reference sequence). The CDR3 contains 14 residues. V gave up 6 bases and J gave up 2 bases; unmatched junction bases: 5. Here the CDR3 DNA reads TGTGCCAGCAGGCCCAGGACAGGGAACTATGGCTACACCTTC. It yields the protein CASRPRTGNYGYTF.